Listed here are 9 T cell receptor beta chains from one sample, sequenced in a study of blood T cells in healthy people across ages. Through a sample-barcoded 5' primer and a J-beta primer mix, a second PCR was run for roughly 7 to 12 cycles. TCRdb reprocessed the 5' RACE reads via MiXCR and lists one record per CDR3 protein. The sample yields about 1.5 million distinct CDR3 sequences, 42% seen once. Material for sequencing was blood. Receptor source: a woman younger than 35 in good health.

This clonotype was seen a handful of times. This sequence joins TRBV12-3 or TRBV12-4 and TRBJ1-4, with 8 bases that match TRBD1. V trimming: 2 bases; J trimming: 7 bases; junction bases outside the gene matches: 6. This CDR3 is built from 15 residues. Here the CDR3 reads CASSLWTGPFEKLFF. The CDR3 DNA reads TGTGCCAGCAGTTTATGGACAGGGCCATTTGAAAAACTGTTTTTT.

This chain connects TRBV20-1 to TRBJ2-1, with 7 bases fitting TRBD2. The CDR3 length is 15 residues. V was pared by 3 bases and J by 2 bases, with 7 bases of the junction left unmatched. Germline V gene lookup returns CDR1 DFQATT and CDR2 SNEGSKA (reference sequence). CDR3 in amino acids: CSASTWEGPYNEQFF. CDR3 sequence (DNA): TGCAGTGCTAGTACGTGGGAGGGCCCCTACAATGAGCAGTTCTTC.

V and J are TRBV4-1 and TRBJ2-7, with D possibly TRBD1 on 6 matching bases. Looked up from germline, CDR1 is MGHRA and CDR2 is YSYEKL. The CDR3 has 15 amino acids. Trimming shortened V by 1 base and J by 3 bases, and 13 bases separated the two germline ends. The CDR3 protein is CASSQVHAGDYEQYF. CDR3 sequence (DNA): TGCGCCAGCAGCCAAGTACATGCAGGGGACTACGAGCAGTACTTC.

The CDR3 region is CATSPGLALYEQYF. DNA for the CDR3: TGTGCCACCAGCCCGGGACTAGCGCTGTACGAGCAGTACTTC. The rearrangement links TRBV6-5 to TRBJ2-7; 10 bases are a match to TRBD2. CDR3 length: 14 residues. Trimming at V came to 10 bases and at J to 4 bases, leaving 10 bases not matched to a gene. Germline CDR1 reads MNHEY; CDR2 reads SVGAGI.

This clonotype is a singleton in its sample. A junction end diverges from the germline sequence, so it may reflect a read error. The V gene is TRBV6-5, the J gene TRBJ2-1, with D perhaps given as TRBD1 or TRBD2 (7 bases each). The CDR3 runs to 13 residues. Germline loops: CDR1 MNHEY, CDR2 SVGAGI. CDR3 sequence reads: CASSLQGGNGQFF. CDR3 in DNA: TGTGCCAGCAGTCTTCAGGGGGGGAATGGGCAGTTCTTC.

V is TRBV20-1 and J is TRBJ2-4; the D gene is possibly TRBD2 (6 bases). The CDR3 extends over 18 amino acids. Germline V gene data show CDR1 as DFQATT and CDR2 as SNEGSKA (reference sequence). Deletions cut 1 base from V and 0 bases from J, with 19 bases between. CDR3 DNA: TGCAGTGCTAGAGTCAACCGGGAGCTTCATGTAGCCAAAAACATTCAGTACTTC. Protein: CSARVNRELHVAKNIQYF.

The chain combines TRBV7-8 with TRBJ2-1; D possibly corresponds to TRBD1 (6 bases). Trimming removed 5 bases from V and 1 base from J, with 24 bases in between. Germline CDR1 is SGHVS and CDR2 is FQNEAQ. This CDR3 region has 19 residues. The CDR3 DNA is TGTGCCAGCAGCGGAACCTACAGGGAAGTAGTCGGGTCCTACAATGAGCAGTTCTTC. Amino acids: CASSGTYREVVGSYNEQFF.

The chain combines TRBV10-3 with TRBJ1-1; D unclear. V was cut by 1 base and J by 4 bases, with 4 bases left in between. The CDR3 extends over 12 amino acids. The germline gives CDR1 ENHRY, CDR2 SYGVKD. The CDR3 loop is CAISEFSTEAFF. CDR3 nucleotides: TGTGCCATCAGTGAGTTCTCCACTGAAGCTTTCTTT.

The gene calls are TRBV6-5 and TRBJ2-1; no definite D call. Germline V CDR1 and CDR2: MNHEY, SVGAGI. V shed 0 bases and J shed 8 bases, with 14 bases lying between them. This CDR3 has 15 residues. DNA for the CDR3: TGTGCCAGCAGTTACTCTTTAAGCAGGCCTGATGAGCAGTTCTTC. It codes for CASSYSLSRPDEQFF.